This T cell receptor (beta chain) was captured in a study of graft-versus-host responses after intestinal transplantation (dated by TCRdb to the early 2020s). With regard to the full study: Multivisceral, liver-intestinal, or isolated intestinal transplants were received by the recipients. Bulk TCR-beta CDR3 sequencing was used to track graft-versus-host and host-versus-graft alloreactive T cell clones in the graft, circulation and bone marrow after intestinal transplantation. The cohort enrolled 20 to 30 intestinal transplant recipients including one retransplant, and a few patients lacking pretransplant specimens were excluded. Samples from a few later patients were sequenced in-house on an Illumina MiSeq with MiXCR processing rather than by the commercial service. To identify alloreactive clones, pre-transplant mixed lymphocyte reaction products were sequenced and compared with unstimulated pre-transplant donor and recipient T cells. Anti-thymocyte globulin induction was given to all recipients, followed by maintenance tacrolimus and steroids for two to four years. A peak of at least 4% donor T cells among recipient peripheral blood mononuclear cells was the definition used for donor T cell macrochimerism.

The label giving this sample's time point can be read as: cells obtained before transplantation from donor or recipient. CD3+CD4+ and CD3+CD8+ populations were FACS-sorted from unstimulated pre-transplant donor and recipient cells taken from spleen or lymph nodes. The method behind the library was the immunoSEQ multiplex PCR assay. For most patients, genomic DNA was isolated with the Qiagen DNeasy Blood and Tissue Kit and sent frozen to Adaptive Biotechnologies for TCR sequencing. High-throughput TCR-beta CDR3 sequencing of genomic DNA from most patients was performed by Adaptive Biotechnologies. From the authors' description of their analysis: TCR sequencing data were retrieved from Adaptive's ImmunoSEQ software for more than 15 patients, whereas three other patients were processed with MiXCR and VDJtools. CD4 versus CD8 sorting errors were corrected by removing sequences found in both subsets at a frequency ratio below 5:1. Because the origin of CDR3 nucleotide sequences shared between donor and recipient could not be assigned, those sequences were removed. To be classed as alloreactive, a clone needed at least 2-fold expansion over unstimulated cells and a minimum CFSE-low frequency of 0.002% (template counts) or 0.001% (read counts). Clones were considered mappable if detected in sequenced pre-transplant spleen, lymph node, or MLR CFSE-low populations of the donor or recipient. Cumulative frequency of alloreactive clones was calculated as a percentage of all sequences weighted by copy number. TCRdb holds this immuneACCESS table with in-frame rearrangements only. Some clones are missing; in checked studies, unresolved V genes explain under half, and the rest has no known cause. The DNA gave D and trimming, while V, J and clone size come from that table. This sample gives over 100,000 clones in total; around 90% of them show up just once. Clones ranked in the top ten supply about 0.2% of the sample.

Broad study findings and their caveats: Early after transplant, peak levels of circulating GvH clones were associated with declines in HvG clones. GvH clones turned up in recipient bone marrow, with some appearing earlier in ileal mucosa or blood, a pattern consistent with an intestinal mucosal origin. In the allografts of patients with donor T cell macrochimerism, GvH to HvG T cell clonal ratios were high. Conclusions were limited by the relatively low number and heterogeneity of intestinal transplant patients.

Regarding this clone: Its binding antigen is unknown. Per-nucleotide qualities are absent, and no much larger clonotype sits a single base away.

The receptor was derived from a human donor who was the organ donor for an intestinal transplant. Sequencing was performed on unstimulated CD4+ T cells sorted from spleen or lymph node cells, taken before transplant.

The nucleotides are TGTGCCATCAGTGAGTCCTGGCAGGGGGGGCCCTACGAGCAGTACTTC. The encoded protein is CAISESWQGGPYEQYF. The chain joins TRBV10-3 to TRBJ2-7, with a tentative D call of TRBD1 or TRBD2, each matching 7 bases. According to the germline V gene, CDR1 reads ENHRY and CDR2 reads SYGVKD. V loses 0 bases, J loses 2 bases, and the germline ends lie 14 bases apart. The cysteine opens and the phenylalanine closes a CDR3 of 16 amino acids. Only the CDR3 region is kept as DNA, spanning 48 bases read in frame from base 1.